Following are 29 T cell receptor beta chains from one sample sequenced in a study of blood T cell repertoires in COVID-19. Measured with immunoSEQ multiplex PCR; TCRdb has only the in-frame clones, and not every one. Of 60,000 to 65,000 clones in the sample, around 90% are singletons; the top ten hold under 9.5%. The sequencing input was peripheral blood. The receptors were sampled from a human donor with active COVID-19. The donor label of this sample is uncertain.

This chain links TRBV29-1 with TRBJ1-1, with D possibly TRBD1 on 6 matching bases. The ends were cut back, 1 base at V and 7 bases at J, with 16 bases in the middle. Looked up from germline, CDR1 is SQVTM and CDR2 is ANQGSEA. The CDR3 is made up of 14 amino acids. The CDR3 region is CSVEAIPGHLEAFF. CDR3 in DNA: TGCAGCGTTGAAGCAATTCCGGGACACCTTGAAGCTTTCTTT.

This chain joins TRBV3-1 (or the pseudogene TRBV3-2) and TRBJ2-5; 14 bases align to TRBD2. Germline lookup yields CDR1 LGHDT and CDR2 YNNKEL (reference sequence). The CDR3 is 15 amino acids. Germline trimming cut 10 bases from V and 5 bases from J; bases unmatched to any gene: 9. The CDR3 region is CANLTSGRAEETQYF. DNA of the CDR3: TGTGCCAACCTGACTAGCGGGAGGGCCGAGGAGACCCAGTACTTC.

V usage is TRBV7-3 and J usage is TRBJ2-5; 9 bases agree with TRBD2. V shed 5 bases and J 1 base; nucleotides not matched to a gene: 2. Per germline, CDR1 SGHTA and CDR2 FQGTGA. This CDR3 comprises 14 residues. The CDR3 DNA sequence: TGTGCCAGCAGCGAAGCGGGGGGCCAAGAGACCCAGTACTTC. Encoded protein: CASSEAGGQETQYF. The full variable domain, its missing parts supplied by reference TRBV7-3 and TRBJ2-5, is GAGVSQTPSNKVTEKGKYVELRCDPISGHTALYWYRQSLGQGPEFLIYFQGTGAADDSGLPNDRFFAVRPEGSVSTLKIQRTERGDSAVYLCASSEAGGQETQYFGPGTRLLVL.

This sequence joins TRBV25-1 and TRBJ1-4, with 9 nucleotides matching TRBD1. There are 15 residues in the CDR3. The V gene end was trimmed by 3 bases and the J gene end by 5 bases; junction bases not matched to a gene: 4. Germline assignment: CDR1 MGHDK and CDR2 SYGVNS. The DNA for the CDR3 is TGTGCCAGCAGTGACACCGGGACAGGGAATGAAAAACTGTTTTTT. Encoded protein: CASSDTGTGNEKLFF.

The rearrangement uses TRBV5-1 and TRBJ2-5, with D possibly being TRBD1 (5 bases). V lost 1 base and J lost 0, with 16 bases in between. The CDR3 is 17 residues long. Per the germline V gene, CDR1 is SGHRS and CDR2 is YFSETQ. The CDR3 loop reads CASSLYGAARYQETQYF. In DNA form, the CDR3 reads TGCGCCAGCAGCTTGTATGGGGCGGCCCGGTACCAAGAGACCCAGTACTTC.

The genes are TRBV7-3 and TRBJ1-3; no clear D gene. The CDR3 is 17 residues long. Trimming cost V 2 bases and J 0 bases, with 14 bases left between them. Germline V CDR1 and CDR2: SGHTA, FQGTGA. The CDR3: CASSLLQYIFSGNTIYF. CDR3 DNA: TGTGCCAGCAGCTTACTTCAGTACATCTTCTCTGGAAACACCATATATTTT.

The chain uses TRBV28 and TRBJ2-7; 7 bases are shared with TRBD1. The V segment lost 3 bases and the J segment 5 bases; nucleotides outside the gene matches: 4. There are 13 residues in the CDR3. In germline, CDR1 is MDHEN, CDR2 SYDVKM. DNA for the CDR3: TGTGCCAGCAGTTTCCGGACAGGAGACGAGCAGTACTTC. Translation gives CASSFRTGDEQYF.

The CDR3 sequence: CAISKTGGEMNTEAFF. Written as DNA, the CDR3 is TGTGCCATCAGTAAGACAGGGGGCGAAATGAACACTGAAGCTTTCTTT. The V gene is TRBV10-3, the J gene TRBJ1-1, with TRBD1 identical over 10 bases. This CDR3 has 16 amino acids. CDR1 is ENHRY and CDR2 is SYGVKD in the germline V gene. The J segment lost 0 bases and the V segment lost 5 bases, leaving 6 bases of the junction unmatched.

V is TRBV15 and J is TRBJ2-7, with 7 bases lining up with TRBD1. J gave up 3 bases and V 3 bases, and 14 bases lay outside the gene matches. The CDR3 consists of 17 residues. CDR1 and CDR2 from the germline V gene are LNHNV and YYDKDF (reference sequence). The CDR3: CATSRSPRQGVSYEQYF. Written as DNA, the CDR3 is TGTGCCACCAGCAGGAGTCCTAGACAGGGAGTCAGCTACGAGCAGTACTTC.

The V gene is TRBV20-1, the J gene TRBJ2-7; TRBD2 matches 7 bases. Germline assignment: CDR1 DFQATT and CDR2 SNEGSKA (reference sequence). This CDR3 contains 15 residues. V gave up 3 bases and J gave up 5 bases; unmatched junction bases: 13. This chain's CDR3 is CSASLGSGTNHEQYF. Here the CDR3 DNA reads TGCAGTGCTAGTTTGGGGTCAGGGACTAACCACGAGCAGTACTTC.

A single count supports this clone. The chain uses TRBV12-1 and TRBJ2-7; the D segment call TRBD2 is taken from the table without a DNA check. TRBV12-1 is a pseudogene. The CDR3 is 15 residues long. CDR3 DNA sequence: TGTGCCAGCACCAAACGGACTAGCGGGAGTTACGAGCAGTACTTC. Its translation is CASTKRTSGSYEQYF.

The rearrangement links TRBV15 to TRBJ2-1; 9 bases are a match to TRBD2. Trimming removed 3 bases from V and 7 bases from J; junction bases left unmatched: 7. Looked up from germline, CDR1 is LNHNV and CDR2 is YYDKDF (reference sequence). This CDR3 is 15 amino acids long. The chain's CDR3 is CATSRMRGGRNEQFF. As DNA, the CDR3 is TGTGCCACCAGCAGGATGCGGGGGGGCCGGAATGAGCAGTTCTTC.

The V and J genes are TRBV4-1 and TRBJ2-2; the match to TRBD2 covers 7 bases. Trimming took 0 bases from V and 8 from J; bases not matched to a gene: 3. The CDR3 runs 14 residues. Per germline, CDR1 MGHRA and CDR2 YSYEKL. CDR3 DNA: TGCGCCAGCAGCCAAGAGAACGGGAGGGGGGAGCTGTTTTTT. It yields the protein CASSQENGRGELFF.

The CDR3 coding sequence is TGTGCCAGCAGGCCGGGCGGGAGTAAGGACGAGCAGTACTTC. As protein: CASRPGGSKDEQYF. The gene calls are TRBV28 and TRBJ2-7; 7 positions match TRBD2. The germline V gene encodes CDR1 MDHEN and CDR2 SYDVKM. The CDR3 extends over 14 amino acids. J lost 5 bases, V lost 6 bases, and 10 bases had no gene match.

The rearrangement links TRBV3-1 (or the pseudogene TRBV3-2) to TRBJ2-3; TRBD2 is a possible D gene (5 bases). Per germline, CDR1 LGHDT and CDR2 YNNKEL (reference sequence). Trimming shortened V by 2 bases and J by 2 bases, and 8 bases separated the two germline ends. CDR3 length equals 14 residues. CDR3 nucleotides: TGTGCCAGCAGCCAAACTAGTACCACAGATACGCAGTATTTT. The encoded protein is CASSQTSTTDTQYF.

The chain is built from TRBV3-1 (or the pseudogene TRBV3-2) and TRBJ1-5, with 9 bases identical to TRBD1. The germline gives CDR1 LGHDT, CDR2 YNNKEL (reference sequence). V shed 0 bases and J 4 bases; nucleotides not matched to a gene: 4. CDR3 length equals 16 residues. The DNA of the CDR3 is TGTGCCAGCAGCCAAGAACGAGGACAGGGGAATCAGCCCCAGCATTTT. Amino acid sequence: CASSQERGQGNQPQHF.

This sequence joins TRBV7-9 and TRBJ2-7, with 9 nucleotides matching TRBD2. The CDR3 contains 15 residues. The germline CDR1 and CDR2 sequences are SEHNR and FQNEAQ (reference sequence). The V gene end was trimmed by 4 bases and the J gene end by 0 bases; junction bases not matched to a gene: 4. CDR3 residues: CASSSTSGDSYEQYF. The CDR3 nucleotides read TGTGCCAGCAGCTCGACTAGCGGAGACTCCTACGAGCAGTACTTC.

This chain joins TRBV6-2 or TRBV6-3 and TRBJ2-2; possibly TRBD2 for D (5 bases). The CDR3 consists of 13 residues. Trimming took off 4 bases at V and 4 bases at J, with 7 bases between the two ends. Germline assignment: CDR1 MNHEY and CDR2 SVGEGT. The CDR3 region has the DNA TGTGCCAGCAGTTTGGCGGGCACCGGGGAGCTGTTTTTT. Protein product: CASSLAGTGELFF.

V usage is TRBV5-4 and J usage is TRBJ2-3, with D possibly matching TRBD1 (8 bases). The CDR3 totals 16 residues. The germline V and J ends were trimmed by 4 bases and 3 bases, with 18 bases remaining between them. Looked up from germline, CDR1 is SGHNT and CDR2 is YYREEE (reference sequence). The CDR3 region is CASSLGTGAGTDTQYF. CDR3 coding DNA: TGTGCCAGCAGCCTTGGGACAGGAGCGGGGACAGATACGCAGTATTTT.

The J gene is TRBJ2-5, the V gene TRBV5-1; TRBD2 matches at 7 bases. Germline V gene data show CDR1 as SGHRS and CDR2 as YFSETQ. V shed 3 bases, J shed 5 bases, and the junction held 7 bases outside the gene matches. The CDR3 is 14 residues long. In DNA form, the CDR3 reads TGCGCCAGCAGCTCGGGGAGGGGAGAGGAGACCCAGTACTTC. The encoded protein is CASSSGRGEETQYF.

The V and J genes are TRBV30 and TRBJ2-3; 7 nucleotides match TRBD1. V shed 5 bases, J shed 2 bases, and the junction held 7 bases outside the gene matches. Germline V CDR1 and CDR2: GTSNPN, SVGIG (reference sequence). The CDR3 totals 14 residues. For the CDR3, the DNA is TGTGCCTGGCAAACAGGGGCTTACACAGATACGCAGTATTTT. Its protein is CAWQTGAYTDTQYF.

J is TRBJ2-1 and V is TRBV24-1, with a possible D match to TRBD2 (5 bases). Germline lookup yields CDR1 KGHDR and CDR2 SFDVKD. CDR3 length: 17 residues. Trimming removed 5 bases at V and 5 bases at J, with 21 bases between. The CDR3 is CATSGVRHVPGNNEQFF. CDR3 in DNA: TGTGCCACCAGTGGGGTTAGACACGTCCCGGGAAACAATGAGCAGTTCTTC.

The chain employs TRBV7-2 and TRBJ2-5; D may be TRBD1 (5 bases). Germline CDR1 is SGHTA and CDR2 is FQGNSA. V was clipped by 3 bases and J by 5 bases, with 19 bases between them. This CDR3 has 16 residues. The CDR3 here is CASSLVTAGFGETQYF. The CDR3 bases are TGTGCCAGCAGCTTGGTTACCGCAGGGTTCGGGGAGACCCAGTACTTC.

The J gene is TRBJ2-7, the V gene TRBV6-5; possibly TRBD2 for D (5 bases). With 6 bases removed from V and 5 bases from J, the gap between germline ends came to 17 bases. The CDR3 runs 14 residues. Germline lookup yields CDR1 MNHEY and CDR2 SVGAGI. CDR3 amino acids: CASSPPVGSHEQYF. The CDR3, as DNA: TGTGCCAGCAGCCCACCCGTGGGGAGCCACGAGCAGTACTTC.

The chain joins TRBV18 to TRBJ1-2, with a tentative D call TRBD1 (6 bases). Trimming left V 6 bases short and J 3 bases short, with 14 bases between. Germline lookup yields CDR1 KGHSH and CDR2 LQKENI. The CDR3 covers 14 residues. CDR3 loop: CASSSVGGDYGYTF. CDR3 nucleotides: TGTGCCAGCTCGTCTGTAGGGGGAGACTATGGCTACACCTTC.

This chain uses TRBV28 with TRBJ1-3, with D hard to call. Germline V gene sequence: CDR1 MDHEN, CDR2 SYDVKM. Trimming cost V 3 bases and J 1 base, with 7 bases left between them. The CDR3 is made up of 14 amino acids. DNA for the CDR3: TGTGCCAGCAGTTTCACGGGATCTGGAAACACCATATATTTT. Protein product: CASSFTGSGNTIYF.

The chain recombines TRBV4-3 with TRBJ2-5; 7 bases are shared with TRBD2. CDR1 is LGHNA and CDR2 is YSLEER in the germline V gene. The trim removed 1 base at V and 2 bases at J, leaving 10 bases unmatched. The CDR3 consists of 17 residues. Here the CDR3 DNA reads TGCGCCAGCAGCCAAGGTCAAGTGTTGGGGGGGCAAGAGACCCAGTACTTC. It yields the protein CASSQGQVLGGQETQYF.

The CDR3 sequence: CAWSVLGGAVSSTDTQYF. CDR3 nucleotide sequence: TGTGCCTGGAGTGTGTTGGGGGGGGCGGTCTCTAGCACAGATACGCAGTATTTT. The chain uses TRBV30 and TRBJ2-3, with a tentative D call TRBD2 (7 bases). CDR1 and CDR2 (germline): GTSNPN, SVGIG (reference sequence). Trimming took 0 bases from V and 0 from J, leaving 19 bases between them. This CDR3 is built from 18 residues.

V usage is TRBV21-1 and J usage is TRBJ1-2; no check of the table's D call, TRBD1, against the DNA was made. TRBV21-1 is reported as a pseudogene. The length of the CDR3 is 16 residues. CDR3 DNA: TGTGCCAGCAGCAAACCCATTCAACAGGGGAACTATGGCTACACCTTC. The encoded protein is CASSKPIQQGNYGYTF.